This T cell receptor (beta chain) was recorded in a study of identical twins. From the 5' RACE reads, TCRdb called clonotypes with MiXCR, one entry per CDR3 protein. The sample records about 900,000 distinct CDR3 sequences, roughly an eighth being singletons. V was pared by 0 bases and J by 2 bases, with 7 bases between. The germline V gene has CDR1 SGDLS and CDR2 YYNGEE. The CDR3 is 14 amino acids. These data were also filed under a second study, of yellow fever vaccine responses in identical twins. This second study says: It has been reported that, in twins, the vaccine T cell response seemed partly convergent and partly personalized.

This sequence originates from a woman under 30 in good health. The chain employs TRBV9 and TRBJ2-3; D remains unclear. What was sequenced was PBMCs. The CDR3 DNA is TGTGCCAGCAGCGTAGCCGGAGACACAGATACGCAGTATTTT. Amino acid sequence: CASSVAGDTDTQYF.